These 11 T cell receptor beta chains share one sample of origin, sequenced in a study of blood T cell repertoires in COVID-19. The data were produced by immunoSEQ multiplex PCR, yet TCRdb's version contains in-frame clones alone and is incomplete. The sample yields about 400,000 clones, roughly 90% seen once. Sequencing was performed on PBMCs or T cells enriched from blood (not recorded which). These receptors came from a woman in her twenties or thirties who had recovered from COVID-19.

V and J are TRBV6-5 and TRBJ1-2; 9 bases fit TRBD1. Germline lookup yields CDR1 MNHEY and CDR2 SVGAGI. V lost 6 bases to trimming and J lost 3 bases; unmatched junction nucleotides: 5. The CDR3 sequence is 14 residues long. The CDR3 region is CASRPWTGDYGYTF. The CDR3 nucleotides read TGTGCCAGCAGACCTTGGACAGGGGACTATGGCTACACCTTC.

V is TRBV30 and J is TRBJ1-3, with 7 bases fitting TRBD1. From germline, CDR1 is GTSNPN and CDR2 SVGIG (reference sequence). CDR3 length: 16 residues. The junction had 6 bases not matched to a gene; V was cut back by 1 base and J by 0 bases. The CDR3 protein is CAWSGWGQSSGNTIYF. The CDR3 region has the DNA TGTGCCTGGAGTGGATGGGGACAGAGCTCTGGAAACACCATATATTTT.

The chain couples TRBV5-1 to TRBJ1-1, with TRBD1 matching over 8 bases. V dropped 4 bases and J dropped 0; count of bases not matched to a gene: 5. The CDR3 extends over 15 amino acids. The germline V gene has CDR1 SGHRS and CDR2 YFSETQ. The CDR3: CASSRRTGLNTEAFF. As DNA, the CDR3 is TGCGCCAGCAGCCGTCGGACAGGGCTGAACACTGAAGCTTTCTTT.

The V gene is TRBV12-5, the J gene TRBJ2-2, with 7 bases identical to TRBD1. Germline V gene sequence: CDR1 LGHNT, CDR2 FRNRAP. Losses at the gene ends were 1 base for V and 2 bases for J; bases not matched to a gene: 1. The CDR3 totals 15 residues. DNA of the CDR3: TGTGCTAGTGGTTTGGGGGACAGAAACACCGGGGAGCTGTTTTTT. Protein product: CASGLGDRNTGELFF. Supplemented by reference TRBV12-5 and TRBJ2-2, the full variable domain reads DARVTQTPRHKVTEMGQEVTMRCQPILGHNTVFWYRQTMMQGLELLAYFRNRAPLDDSGMPKDRFSAEMPDATLATLKIQPSEPRDSAVYFCASGLGDRNTGELFFGEGSRLTVL.

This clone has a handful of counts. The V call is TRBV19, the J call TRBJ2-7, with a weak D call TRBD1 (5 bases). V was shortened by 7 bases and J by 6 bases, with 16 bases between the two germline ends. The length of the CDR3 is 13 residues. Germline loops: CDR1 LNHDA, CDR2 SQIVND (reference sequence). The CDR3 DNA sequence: TGTGCCAGTACCTCTACTCCAGGGTCCGAGCAGTACTTC. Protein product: CASTSTPGSEQYF. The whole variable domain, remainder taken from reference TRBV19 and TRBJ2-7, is DGGITQSPKYLFRKEGQNVTLSCEQNLNHDAMYWYRQDPGQGLRLIYYSQIVNDFQKGDIAEGYSVSREKKESFPLTVTSAQKNPTAFYLCASTSTPGSEQYFGPGTRLTVT.

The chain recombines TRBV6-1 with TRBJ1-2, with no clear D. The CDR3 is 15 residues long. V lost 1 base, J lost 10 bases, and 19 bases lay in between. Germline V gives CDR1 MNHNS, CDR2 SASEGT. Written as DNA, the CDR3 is TGTGCCAGCAGTGAAGGGGGAGGTAGGCGATCGGTCTACACCTTC. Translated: CASSEGGGRRSVYTF.

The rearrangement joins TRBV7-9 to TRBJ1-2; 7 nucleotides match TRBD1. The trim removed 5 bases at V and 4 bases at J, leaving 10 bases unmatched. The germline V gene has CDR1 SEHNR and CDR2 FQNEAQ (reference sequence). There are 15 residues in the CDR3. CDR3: CASSPPQGTTYGYTF. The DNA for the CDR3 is TGTGCCAGCAGCCCCCCACAGGGGACAACCTATGGCTACACCTTC.

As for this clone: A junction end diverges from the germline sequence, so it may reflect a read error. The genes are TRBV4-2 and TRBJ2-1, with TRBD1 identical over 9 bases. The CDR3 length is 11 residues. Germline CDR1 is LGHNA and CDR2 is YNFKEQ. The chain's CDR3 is CASSLGQGKIF. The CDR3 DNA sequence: TGTGCCAGCAGCCTCGGACAGGGGAAGATCTTC.

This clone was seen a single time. The CDR3 DNA reads TGCGCCAGCAGCTTGGTAGGTCAGGGCGTGAACACTGAAGCTTTCTTT. Encoded protein: CASSLVGQGVNTEAFF. This sequence joins TRBV5-1 and TRBJ1-1; perhaps TRBD1 as D (5 bases). Germline CDR1 and CDR2: SGHRS and YFSETQ. The CDR3 consists of 16 residues. Trimming removed 0 bases from V and 0 bases from J, with 12 bases in between. Complete variable domain (other parts from reference TRBV5-1 and TRBJ1-1): KAGVTQTPRYLIKTRGQQVTLSCSPISGHRSVSWYQQTPGQGLQFLFEYFSETQRNKGNFPGRFSGRQFSNSRSEMNVSTLELGDSALYLCASSLVGQGVNTEAFFGQGTRLTVV.

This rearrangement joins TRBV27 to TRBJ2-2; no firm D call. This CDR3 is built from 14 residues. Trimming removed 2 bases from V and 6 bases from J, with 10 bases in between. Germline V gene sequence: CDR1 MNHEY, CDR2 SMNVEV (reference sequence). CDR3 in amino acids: CASSLDTGAGELFF. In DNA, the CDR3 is TGTGCCAGCAGTTTAGATACGGGTGCCGGGGAGCTGTTTTTT.

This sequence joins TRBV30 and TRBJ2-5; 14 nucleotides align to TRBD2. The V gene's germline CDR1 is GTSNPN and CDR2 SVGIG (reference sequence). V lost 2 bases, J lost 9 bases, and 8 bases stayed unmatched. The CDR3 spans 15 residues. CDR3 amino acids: CAWSPSTSGRAPQYF. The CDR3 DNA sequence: TGTGCCTGGAGTCCTTCGACTAGCGGGAGGGCCCCCCAGTACTTC.